This passage covers 17 T cell receptor beta chains from one sample sequenced in a study of cytomegalovirus exposure and HLA in healthy donors. The table came from immunoSEQ multiplex PCR; TCRdb's copy has only in-frame clones and leaves some out. The sample consists of around 71,000 clones, around 96% of them appearing once. Sequencing was carried out using PBMCs. These receptors all stem from a man younger than 35 in good health and CMV-seropositive.

The CDR3 DNA is TGCGCCAGCAGCTTGGACGGGGAGAGCAATCAGCCCCAGCATTTT. Residues: CASSLDGESNQPQHF. The chain recombines TRBV5-1 with TRBJ1-5; D ambiguous. V was clipped by 0 bases and J by 1 base, with 8 bases between them. CDR3 size: 15 residues. CDR1 is SGHRS and CDR2 is YFSETQ in the germline V gene. The whole variable domain, filled in from reference TRBV5-1 and TRBJ1-5, reads KAGVTQTPRYLIKTRGQQVTLSCSPISGHRSVSWYQQTPGQGLQFLFEYFSETQRNKGNFPGRFSGRQFSNSRSEMNVSTLELGDSALYLCASSLDGESNQPQHFGDGTRLSIL.

The chain is built from TRBV9 and TRBJ1-6; 8 nucleotides match TRBD1. The CDR3 has 14 amino acids. Trimming cost V 0 bases and J 7 bases; bases outside gene matches: 0. Germline values: CDR1 SGDLS, CDR2 YYNGEE. The CDR3 DNA reads as TGTGCCAGCAGCGTAGCAGGGGGCAATTCACCCCTCCACTTT. Translating it yields CASSVAGGNSPLHF.

The rearrangement links TRBV9 to TRBJ2-5, with 15 bases identical to TRBD2. Trimming removed 4 bases from V and 5 bases from J; junction bases left unmatched: 9. CDR3 length: 17 residues. The germline V gene has CDR1 SGDLS and CDR2 YYNGEE. The CDR3 loop is CASSFRTSGRAGETQYF. CDR3 DNA sequence: TGTGCCAGCAGCTTTCGGACTAGCGGGAGGGCCGGTGAGACCCAGTACTTC.

The chain uses TRBV4-2 and TRBJ2-5, with 7 nucleotides matching TRBD2. The CDR3 is 17 residues long. Looked up from germline, CDR1 is LGHNA and CDR2 is YNFKEQ. The trim removed 4 bases at V and 1 base at J, leaving 12 bases unmatched. CDR3 sequence (DNA): TGTGCCAGCAGCCCCCCCATAGGGGAGGGGATCCAAGAGACCCAGTACTTC. It is translated as CASSPPIGEGIQETQYF.

The rearrangement joins TRBV7-8 to TRBJ2-7, with no clear D. CDR1 and CDR2 (germline): SGHVS, FQNEAQ. The CDR3 has 11 amino acids. Trimming pared 2 bases from V and 3 bases from J, leaving 2 bases between. Here the CDR3 DNA reads TGTGCCAGCAGCTTACTCTACGAGCAGTACTTC. It encodes CASSLLYEQYF.

This chain connects TRBV18 to TRBJ2-3, with D perhaps matching TRBD2 (5 bases). In germline, CDR1 is KGHSH, CDR2 LQKENI. The germline V and J ends were trimmed by 4 bases and 2 bases, with 13 bases remaining between them. This CDR3 is built from 15 residues. The CDR3 nucleotides are TGTGCCAGCTCACTGACTAACGGCCCCACAGATACGCAGTATTTT. Translated, it gives CASSLTNGPTDTQYF.

Only one count was recorded for this clone. The gene calls are TRBV2 and TRBJ2-1, with 7 bases fitting TRBD2. V lost 6 bases, J lost 0 bases, and 8 bases stayed unmatched. CDR1 and CDR2 from the germline V gene are SNHLY and FYNNEI. CDR3 length equals 16 residues. For the CDR3, the DNA is TGTGCCAGCAGCGCCGGGACTACCAGCTCCTACAATGAGCAGTTCTTC. Its protein is CASSAGTTSSYNEQFF.

This clone was picked up one time. J is TRBJ1-3 and V is TRBV6-5; D ambiguous. This CDR3 comprises 14 residues. The germline CDR1 and CDR2 sequences are MNHEY and SVGAGI. Trimming stripped 2 bases from V and 0 bases from J, with 5 bases between. This chain's CDR3 is CASSYGNSGNTIYF. CDR3 nucleotides: TGTGCCAGCAGTTACGGCAACTCTGGAAACACCATATATTTT.

This sequence joins TRBV5-5 and TRBJ2-7; 7 nucleotides line up with TRBD1. The CDR3 runs 14 residues. Trimming at V came to 4 bases and at J to 2 bases, leaving 6 bases not matched to a gene. CDR1 and CDR2 from the germline V gene are SGHKS and YYEKEE (reference sequence). The CDR3 nucleotides are TGTGCCAGCAGCCCCACAGGGGACCCCTACGAGCAGTACTTC. It translates to CASSPTGDPYEQYF.

V and J are TRBV30 and TRBJ2-7; weak D call: TRBD1 (6 bases). Trimming cost V 7 bases and J 1 base, with 14 bases left between them. The CDR3 spans 13 residues. The germline gives CDR1 GTSNPN, CDR2 SVGIG (reference sequence). In DNA, the CDR3 is TGTGCCTTCGGGGCAGGGGATTCCTACGAGCAGTACTTC. Its translation: CAFGAGDSYEQYF.

The chain joins TRBV30 to TRBJ1-2; a possible D gene is TRBD1 (5 bases). Per the germline V gene, CDR1 is GTSNPN and CDR2 is SVGIG (reference sequence). Trimming cost V 0 bases and J 5 bases, with 10 bases left between them. CDR3 length equals 13 residues. In nucleotides, the CDR3 is TGTGCCTGGAGTGTGGGGGACTCTTATGGCTACACCTTC. As protein: CAWSVGDSYGYTF.

The chain is built from TRBV5-1 and TRBJ2-3; no clear D gene. The CDR3 consists of 15 residues. Germline assignment: CDR1 SGHRS and CDR2 YFSETQ. Trimming shortened V by 0 bases and J by 0 bases, and 8 bases separated the two germline ends. CDR3 sequence: CASSLESTSTDTQYF. Written as DNA, the CDR3 is TGCGCCAGCAGCTTGGAGTCGACTAGCACAGATACGCAGTATTTT.

CDR3 region: CASSFRRSGTDEQFF. For the CDR3, the DNA is TGTGCCAGTAGTTTCCGGCGTTCGGGAACTGATGAGCAGTTCTTC. The chain combines TRBV19 with TRBJ2-1; TRBD2 is a possible D gene (5 bases). Per the germline V gene, CDR1 is LNHDA and CDR2 is SQIVND (reference sequence). V was pared by 5 bases and J by 8 bases, with 19 bases between. The CDR3 is 15 amino acids.

The chain employs TRBV6-1 and TRBJ2-3, with D maybe TRBD2 (6 bases). Germline CDR1 reads MNHNS; CDR2 reads SASEGT. The CDR3 is made up of 14 amino acids. Trimming cost V 8 bases and J 5 bases, with 17 bases left between them. The CDR3 bases are TGTGCCAGCTTTCAAGGCGGGGATGTAGATACGCAGTATTTT. Translation gives CASFQGGDVDTQYF.

The V and J genes are TRBV7-8 and TRBJ2-6; D perhaps matches TRBD2 (7 bases). The V gene lost 4 bases and the J gene lost 2 bases, with 12 bases spanning the gap. The CDR3 contains 16 residues. Per the germline V gene, CDR1 is SGHVS and CDR2 is FQNEAQ. CDR3 bases: TGTGCCAGCAGCTGGGGAGGGGGAGCTGGGGCCAACGTCCTGACTTTC. It specifies CASSWGGGAGANVLTF. The full variable domain, its missing parts supplied by reference TRBV7-8 and TRBJ2-6, is GAGVSQSPRYKVAKRGQDVALRCDPISGHVSLFWYQQALGQGPEFLTYFQNEAQLDKSGLPSDRFFAERPEGSVSTLKIQRTQQEDSAVYLCASSWGGGAGANVLTFGAGSRLTVL.

The V gene is TRBV5-1, the J gene TRBJ1-5; TRBD1 matches 8 bases. V shed 4 bases, J shed 5 bases, and the junction held 8 bases outside the gene matches. The CDR3 spans 15 residues. Germline V gene lookup returns CDR1 SGHRS and CDR2 YFSETQ. Here the CDR3 reads CASSETGATHQPQHF. CDR3 nucleotide sequence: TGCGCCAGCAGCGAGACAGGGGCCACGCATCAGCCCCAGCATTTT.

This clone was seen more than once but under ten times. The genes are TRBV11-2 and TRBJ2-1; a possible D gene is TRBD2 (5 bases). Per the germline V gene, CDR1 is SGHAT and CDR2 is FQNNGV. V lost 5 bases and J 5 bases, leaving 16 bases between the germline ends. The CDR3 covers 15 residues. The chain's CDR3 is CASSPRDNENNEQFF. CDR3 in DNA: TGTGCCAGCAGCCCCCGGGATAATGAAAACAATGAGCAGTTCTTC.